These 9 T cell receptor beta chains were sequenced from one sample in a study of STAT5B mutations in CD4+ large granular lymphocyte leukemia. Produced via immunoSEQ multiplex PCR; TCRdb's table is partial and in-frame only. Among fewer than 45,000 clones listed, 81% were seen once. What was sequenced was CD4+ T cells from blood buffy coats. The receptors here all came from a human donor in good health.

J is TRBJ1-6 and V is TRBV10-3; no clear D. The CDR3 has 13 amino acids. Germline CDR1 and CDR2: ENHRY and SYGVKD. V dropped 0 bases and J dropped 8 bases, with 5 bases sitting between them. The CDR3, as DNA: TGTGCCATCAGTGAGTCCCGGGATTCACCCCTCCACTTT. Translating gives CAISESRDSPLHF.

The CDR3 here is CASSIGTGMNTEAFF. The DNA for the CDR3 is TGTGCCAGTAGTATAGGAACAGGAATGAACACTGAAGCTTTCTTT. The genes are TRBV19 and TRBJ1-1, with a tentative D call TRBD1 (5 bases). CDR1 is LNHDA, CDR2 SQIVND, per germline (reference sequence). Trimming removed 1 base at V and 0 bases at J, with 9 bases between. The CDR3 runs to 15 residues.

The V and J genes are TRBV19 and TRBJ2-3; 7 bases line up with TRBD1. This CDR3 region has 12 residues. Per germline, CDR1 LNHDA and CDR2 SQIVND (reference sequence). Germline trimming cut 4 bases from V and 7 bases from J; bases unmatched to any gene: 2. This CDR3 is CASSTRGNTQYF. The CDR3 nucleotides read TGTGCCAGTAGTACCAGGGGGAATACGCAGTATTTT.

J is TRBJ1-2 and V is TRBV4-2; a weak D match, TRBD1 (6 bases). The V gene lost 2 bases and the J gene lost 8 bases, with 12 bases spanning the gap. The CDR3 spans 13 residues. Germline lookup yields CDR1 LGHNA and CDR2 YNFKEQ. DNA for the CDR3: TGTGCCAGCAGCCAACCTACAGGGAACGGCTACACCTTC. Protein product: CASSQPTGNGYTF.

This chain joins TRBV10-2 and TRBJ1-1; D gene ambiguous. Deletions cut 3 bases from V and 4 bases from J, with 18 bases between. Germline values: CDR1 WSHSY, CDR2 SAAADI. The CDR3 runs 16 residues. CDR3 bases: TGCGCCAGCAGTGATTGGGAGTCGGGAGGAAGCACTGAAGCTTTCTTT. The encoded protein is CASSDWESGGSTEAFF.

The chain carries TRBV9 and TRBJ2-3, with 9 bases fitting TRBD2. CDR3 length: 15 amino acids. Trimming removed 3 bases from V and 4 bases from J; junction bases left unmatched: 6. The germline gives CDR1 SGDLS, CDR2 YYNGEE. CDR3 residues: CASSAGQRGADTQYF. CDR3 sequence (DNA): TGTGCCAGCAGCGCCGGGCAGCGGGGGGCAGATACGCAGTATTTT.

Only one count was recorded for this clone. The chain couples TRBV11-2 to TRBJ1-2; no clear D. V lost 5 bases and J 5 bases, leaving 12 bases between the germline ends. The CDR3 contains 13 residues. Germline lookup yields CDR1 SGHAT and CDR2 FQNNGV. Written as DNA, the CDR3 is TGTGCCAGCAGCCCAGGCAGCCGTTATGGCTACACCTTC. This gives the protein CASSPGSRYGYTF.

This chain joins TRBV7-9 and TRBJ2-1, with TRBD2 matching 12 bases. CDR3 length: 17 amino acids. Trimming took 0 bases from V and 8 from J; bases not matched to a gene: 8. CDR1 and CDR2 (germline): SEHNR, FQNEAQ (reference sequence). Here the CDR3 DNA reads TGTGCCAGCAGCTTAGCCCCCGGACTAGCGGGGAGGGATGAGCAGTTCTTC. Amino acids: CASSLAPGLAGRDEQFF.

The sample holds one count of this clone. This rearrangement joins TRBV6-5 to TRBJ1-1; 8 positions agree with TRBD1. CDR3 length: 12 residues. Unmatched junction bases numbered 4, after V lost 6 bases and J lost 7 bases. Looked up from germline, CDR1 is MNHEY and CDR2 is SVGAGI. The CDR3: CASSPTGGEAFF. DNA for the CDR3: TGTGCCAGCAGCCCCACAGGGGGTGAAGCTTTCTTT.